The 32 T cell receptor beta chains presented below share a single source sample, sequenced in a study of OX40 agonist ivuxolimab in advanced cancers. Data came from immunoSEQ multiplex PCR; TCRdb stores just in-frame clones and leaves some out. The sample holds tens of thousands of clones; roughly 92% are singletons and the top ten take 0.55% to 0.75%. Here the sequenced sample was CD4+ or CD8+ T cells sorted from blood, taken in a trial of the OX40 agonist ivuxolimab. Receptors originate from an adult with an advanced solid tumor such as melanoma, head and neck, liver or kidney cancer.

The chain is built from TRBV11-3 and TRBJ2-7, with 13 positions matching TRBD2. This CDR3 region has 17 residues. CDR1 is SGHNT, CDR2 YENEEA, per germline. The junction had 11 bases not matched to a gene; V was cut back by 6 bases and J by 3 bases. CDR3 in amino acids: CASSPRPGLAGIYEQYF. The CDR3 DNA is TGTGCCAGCAGTCCACGCCCGGGACTAGCGGGGATCTACGAGCAGTACTTC.

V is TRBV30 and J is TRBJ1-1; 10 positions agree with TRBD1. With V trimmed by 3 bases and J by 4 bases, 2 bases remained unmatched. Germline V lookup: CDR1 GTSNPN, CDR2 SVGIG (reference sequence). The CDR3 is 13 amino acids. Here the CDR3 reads CAWSRTGGTEAFF. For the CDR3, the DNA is TGTGCCTGGAGCCGGACAGGGGGCACTGAAGCTTTCTTT.

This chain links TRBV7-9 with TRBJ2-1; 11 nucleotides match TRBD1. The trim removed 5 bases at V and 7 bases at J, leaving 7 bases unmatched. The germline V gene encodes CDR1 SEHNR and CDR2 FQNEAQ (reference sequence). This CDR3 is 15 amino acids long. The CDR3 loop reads CASSPMGQGGNEQFF. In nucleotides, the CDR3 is TGTGCCAGCAGCCCCATGGGACAGGGGGGAAATGAGCAGTTCTTC.

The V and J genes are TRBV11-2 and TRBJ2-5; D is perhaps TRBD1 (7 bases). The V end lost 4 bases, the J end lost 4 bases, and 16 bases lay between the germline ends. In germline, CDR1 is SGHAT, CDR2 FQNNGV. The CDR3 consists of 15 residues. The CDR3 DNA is TGTGCCAGCAGCTACCCGACAGGGAGGATAGAGACCCAGTACTTC. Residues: CASSYPTGRIETQYF.

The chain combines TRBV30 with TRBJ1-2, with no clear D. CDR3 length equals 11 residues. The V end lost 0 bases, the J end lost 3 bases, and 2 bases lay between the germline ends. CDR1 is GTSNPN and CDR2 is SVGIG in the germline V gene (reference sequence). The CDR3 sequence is CAWSVHYGYTF. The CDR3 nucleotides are TGTGCCTGGAGTGTCCACTATGGCTACACCTTC. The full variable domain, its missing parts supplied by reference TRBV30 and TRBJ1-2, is SQTIHQWPATLVQPVGSPLSLECTVEGTSNPNLYWYRQAAGRGLQLLFYSVGIGQISSEVPQNLSASRPQDRQFILSSKKLLLSDSGFYLCAWSVHYGYTFGSGTRLTVV.

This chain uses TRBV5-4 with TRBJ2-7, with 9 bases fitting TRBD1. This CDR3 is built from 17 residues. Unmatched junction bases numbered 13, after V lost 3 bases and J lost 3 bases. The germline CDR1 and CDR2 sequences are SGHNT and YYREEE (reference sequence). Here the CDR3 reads CASSYPGTGKLVYEQYF. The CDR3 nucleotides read TGTGCCAGCAGCTACCCGGGGACAGGGAAACTAGTCTACGAGCAGTACTTC.

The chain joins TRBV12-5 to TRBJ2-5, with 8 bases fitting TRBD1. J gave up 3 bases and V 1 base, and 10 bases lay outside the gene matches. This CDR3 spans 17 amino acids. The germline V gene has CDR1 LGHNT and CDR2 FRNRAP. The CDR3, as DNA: TGTGCTAGTGGTTTGGGACAGGGGCTAGCGATGGAAGAGACCCAGTACTTC. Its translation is CASGLGQGLAMEETQYF.

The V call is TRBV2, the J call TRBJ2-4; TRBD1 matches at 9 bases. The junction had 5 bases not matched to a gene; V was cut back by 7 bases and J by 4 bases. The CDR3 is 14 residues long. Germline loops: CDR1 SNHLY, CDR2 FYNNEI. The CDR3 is CASILGQGKNIQYF. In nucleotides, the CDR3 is TGTGCCAGCATTCTGGGACAGGGTAAAAACATTCAGTACTTC.

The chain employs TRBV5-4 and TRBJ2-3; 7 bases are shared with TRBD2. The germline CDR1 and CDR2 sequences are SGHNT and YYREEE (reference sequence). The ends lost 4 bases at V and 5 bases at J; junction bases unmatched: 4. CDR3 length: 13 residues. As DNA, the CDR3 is TGTGCCAGCAGCCCTGGGGGGGGAGATACGCAGTATTTT. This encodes CASSPGGGDTQYF.

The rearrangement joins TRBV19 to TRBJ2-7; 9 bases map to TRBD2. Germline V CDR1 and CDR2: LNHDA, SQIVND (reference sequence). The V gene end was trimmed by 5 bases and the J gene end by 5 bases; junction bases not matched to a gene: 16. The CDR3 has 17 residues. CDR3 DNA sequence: TGTGCCAGTAGTCCGTTTAGCGGGAGTCGTTTTGGGAACGAGCAGTACTTC. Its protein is CASSPFSGSRFGNEQYF.

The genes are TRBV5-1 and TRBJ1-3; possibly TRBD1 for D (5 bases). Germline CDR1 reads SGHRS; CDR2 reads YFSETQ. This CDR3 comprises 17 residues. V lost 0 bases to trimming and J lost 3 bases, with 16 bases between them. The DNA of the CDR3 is TGCGCCAGCAGCTTGGAGGGGACGGTGAGAGGTGGAAACACCATATATTTT. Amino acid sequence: CASSLEGTVRGGNTIYF.

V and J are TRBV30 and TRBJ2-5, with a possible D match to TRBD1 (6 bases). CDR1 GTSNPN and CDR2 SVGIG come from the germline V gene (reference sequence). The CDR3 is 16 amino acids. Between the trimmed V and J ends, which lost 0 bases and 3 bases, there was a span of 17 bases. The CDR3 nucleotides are TGTGCCTGGAGTGTAGGCCCTACAGGGTTTGAAGAGACCCAGTACTTC. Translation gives CAWSVGPTGFEETQYF.

The CDR3 reads CASSYSMGQSYEQYF. For the CDR3, the DNA is TGTGCCAGCAGTTACTCGATGGGACAGAGCTACGAGCAGTACTTC. The chain recombines TRBV6-5 with TRBJ2-7, with TRBD1 matching 7 bases. The length of the CDR3 is 15 residues. Germline CDR1 MNHEY, CDR2 SVGAGI. Trimming took 0 bases from V and 3 from J; bases not matched to a gene: 5.

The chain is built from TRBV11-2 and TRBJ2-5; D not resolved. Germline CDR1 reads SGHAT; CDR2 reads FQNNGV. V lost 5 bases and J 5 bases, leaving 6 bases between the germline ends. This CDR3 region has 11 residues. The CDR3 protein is CASSTGETQYF. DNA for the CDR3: TGTGCCAGCAGCACGGGCGAGACCCAGTACTTC.

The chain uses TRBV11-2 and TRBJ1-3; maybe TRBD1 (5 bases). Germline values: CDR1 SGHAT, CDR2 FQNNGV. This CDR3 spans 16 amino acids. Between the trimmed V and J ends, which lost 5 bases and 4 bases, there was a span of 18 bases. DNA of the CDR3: TGTGCCAGCAGCCCCCAGGGTGTCGGGCCGGGAAACACCATATATTTT. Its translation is CASSPQGVGPGNTIYF.

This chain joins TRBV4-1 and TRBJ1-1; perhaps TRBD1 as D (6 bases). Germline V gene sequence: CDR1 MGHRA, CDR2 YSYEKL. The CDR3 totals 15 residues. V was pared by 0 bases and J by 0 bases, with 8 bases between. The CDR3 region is CASSQEDSLNTEAFF. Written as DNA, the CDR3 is TGCGCCAGCAGCCAAGAGGACAGCTTGAACACTGAAGCTTTCTTT.

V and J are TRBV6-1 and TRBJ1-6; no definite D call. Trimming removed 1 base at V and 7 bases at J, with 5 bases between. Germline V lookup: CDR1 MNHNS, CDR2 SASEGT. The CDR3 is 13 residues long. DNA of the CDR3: TGTGCCAGCAGTGAAGTTCTAAATTCACCCCTCCACTTT. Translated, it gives CASSEVLNSPLHF.

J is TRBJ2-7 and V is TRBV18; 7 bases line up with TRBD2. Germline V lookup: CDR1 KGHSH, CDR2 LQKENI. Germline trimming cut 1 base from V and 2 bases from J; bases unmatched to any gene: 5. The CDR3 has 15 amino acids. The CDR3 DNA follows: TGTGCCAGCTCACCACTGGGGCTAGCGGCCTACGAGCAGTACTTC. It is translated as CASSPLGLAAYEQYF.

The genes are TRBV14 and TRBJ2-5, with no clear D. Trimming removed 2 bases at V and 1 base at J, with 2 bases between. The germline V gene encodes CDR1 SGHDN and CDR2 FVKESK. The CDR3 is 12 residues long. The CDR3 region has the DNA TGTGCCAGCAGCCAAATCCAAGAGACCCAGTACTTC. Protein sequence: CASSQIQETQYF.

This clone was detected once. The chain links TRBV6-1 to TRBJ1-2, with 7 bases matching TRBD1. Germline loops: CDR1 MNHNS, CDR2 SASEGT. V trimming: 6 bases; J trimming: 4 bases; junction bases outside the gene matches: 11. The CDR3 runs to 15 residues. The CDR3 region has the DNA TGTGCCAGCAGCCCTCGACAGGGCGCTGCCTATGGCTACACCTTC. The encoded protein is CASSPRQGAAYGYTF.

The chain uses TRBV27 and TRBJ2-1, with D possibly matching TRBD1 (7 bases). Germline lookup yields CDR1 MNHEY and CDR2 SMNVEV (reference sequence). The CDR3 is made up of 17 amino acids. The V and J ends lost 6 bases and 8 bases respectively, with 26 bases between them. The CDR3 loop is CASSRRTTQGRGHEQFF. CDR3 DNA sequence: TGTGCCAGCAGCCGGAGGACTACTCAAGGTAGGGGGCATGAGCAGTTCTTC.

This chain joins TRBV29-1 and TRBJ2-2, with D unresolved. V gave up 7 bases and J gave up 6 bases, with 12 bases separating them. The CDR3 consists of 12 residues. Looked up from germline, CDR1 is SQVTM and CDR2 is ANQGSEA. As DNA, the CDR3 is TGCAGCGCGAGCTTTGGGCCCGGGGAGCTGTTTTTT. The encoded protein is CSASFGPGELFF.

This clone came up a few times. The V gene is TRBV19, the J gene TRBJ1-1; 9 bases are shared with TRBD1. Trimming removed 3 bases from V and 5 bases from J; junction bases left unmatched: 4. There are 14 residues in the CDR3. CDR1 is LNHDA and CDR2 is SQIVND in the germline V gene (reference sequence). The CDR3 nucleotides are TGTGCCAGTAGTATGGGACAGGGAGTAACTGAAGCTTTCTTT. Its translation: CASSMGQGVTEAFF.

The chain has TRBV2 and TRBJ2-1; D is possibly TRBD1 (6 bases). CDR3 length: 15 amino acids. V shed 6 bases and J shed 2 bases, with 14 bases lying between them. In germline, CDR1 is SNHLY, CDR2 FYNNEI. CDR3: CASSEQGTAYNEQFF. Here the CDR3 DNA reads TGTGCCAGCAGCGAACAGGGAACTGCCTACAATGAGCAGTTCTTC.

The CDR3: CASSTDGTFSGTDTQYF. The CDR3 nucleotides read TGTGCCAGTAGTACCGATGGGACGTTTTCTGGCACAGATACGCAGTATTTT. This chain connects TRBV19 to TRBJ2-3; D could derive from TRBD1 or TRBD2 (5 bases each). Germline CDR1 and CDR2: LNHDA and SQIVND (reference sequence). Deletions cut 4 bases from V and 1 base from J, with 18 bases between. There are 17 residues in the CDR3. The whole variable domain, remainder taken from reference TRBV19 and TRBJ2-3, is DGGITQSPKYLFRKEGQNVTLSCEQNLNHDAMYWYRQDPGQGLRLIYYSQIVNDFQKGDIAEGYSVSREKKESFPLTVTSAQKNPTAFYLCASSTDGTFSGTDTQYFGPGTRLTVL.

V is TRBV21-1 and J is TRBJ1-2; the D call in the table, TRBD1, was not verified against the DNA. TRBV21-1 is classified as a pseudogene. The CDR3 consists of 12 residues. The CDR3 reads CASSKEDRGFTF. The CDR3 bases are TGTGCCAGCAGCAAAGAGGACAGGGGGTTCACCTTC.

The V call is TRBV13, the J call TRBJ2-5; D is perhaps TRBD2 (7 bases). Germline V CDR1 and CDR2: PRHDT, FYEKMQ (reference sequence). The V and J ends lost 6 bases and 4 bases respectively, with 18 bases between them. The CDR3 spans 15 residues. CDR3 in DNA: TGTGCCAGCAGTCCTTGGCTGGGGGGGGCAGAGACCCAGTACTTC. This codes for CASSPWLGGAETQYF. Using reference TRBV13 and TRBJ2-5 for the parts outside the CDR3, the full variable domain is AAGVIQSPRHLIKEKRETATLKCYPIPRHDTVYWYQQGPGQDPQFLISFYEKMQSDKGSIPDRFSAQQFSDYHSELNMSSLELGDSALYFCASSPWLGGAETQYFGPGTRLLVL.

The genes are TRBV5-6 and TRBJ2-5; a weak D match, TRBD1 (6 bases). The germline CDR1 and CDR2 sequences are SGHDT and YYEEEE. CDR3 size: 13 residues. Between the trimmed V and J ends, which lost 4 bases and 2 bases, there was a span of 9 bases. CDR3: CASSRGQQETQYF. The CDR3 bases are TGTGCCAGCAGCCGAGGACAGCAAGAGACCCAGTACTTC.

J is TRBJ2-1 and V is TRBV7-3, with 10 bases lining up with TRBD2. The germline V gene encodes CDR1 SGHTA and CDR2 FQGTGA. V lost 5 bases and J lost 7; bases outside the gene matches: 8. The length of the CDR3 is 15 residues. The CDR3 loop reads CASSSLAGVNNEQFF. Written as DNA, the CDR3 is TGTGCCAGCAGCAGTCTAGCGGGAGTGAATAATGAGCAGTTCTTC.

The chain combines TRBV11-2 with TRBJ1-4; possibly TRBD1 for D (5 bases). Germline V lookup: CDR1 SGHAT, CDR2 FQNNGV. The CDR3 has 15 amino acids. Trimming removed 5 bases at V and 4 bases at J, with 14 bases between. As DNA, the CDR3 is TGTGCCAGCAGCCAAACGGGGGGGTTTAATGAAAAACTGTTTTTT. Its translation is CASSQTGGFNEKLFF.

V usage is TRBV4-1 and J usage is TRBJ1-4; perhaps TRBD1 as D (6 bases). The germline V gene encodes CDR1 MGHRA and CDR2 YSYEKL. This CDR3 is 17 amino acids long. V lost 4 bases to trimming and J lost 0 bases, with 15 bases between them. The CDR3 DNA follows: TGCGCCAGCAGCCCCCTAGGGCGGACAGCAACTAATGAAAAACTGTTTTTT. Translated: CASSPLGRTATNEKLFF.

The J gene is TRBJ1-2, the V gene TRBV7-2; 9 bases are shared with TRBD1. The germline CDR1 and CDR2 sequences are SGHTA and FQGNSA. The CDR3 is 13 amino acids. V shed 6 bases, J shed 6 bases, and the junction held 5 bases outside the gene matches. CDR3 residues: CASRRRDRDGYTF. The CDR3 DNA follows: TGTGCCAGCAGACGCCGGGACAGGGATGGCTACACCTTC.